Below, 25 T cell receptor beta chains from the same sample are listed, as sequenced in a study of T cell repertoires in cytomegalovirus infection. MiXCR was run by TCRdb on the reads, yielding one entry per CDR3 protein. The sample carries about 350,000 distinct CDR3 sequences, about a third recorded once. Which antigens these TCRs recognize remains unknown. The specimen comprised cultured PBMCs, sampled from culture after CMV antigen stimulation. The receptors stem from a human donor in good health (CMV status not recorded). Some clones in this sample may be carry-over from other donors' samples.

The V call is TRBV19, the J call TRBJ2-5; tentatively, D is TRBD1 (6 bases). Between the trimmed V and J ends, which lost 3 bases and 0 bases, there was a span of 11 bases. From germline, CDR1 is LNHDA and CDR2 SQIVND (reference sequence). This CDR3 has 15 amino acids. The CDR3 bases are TGTGCCAGTAGTATCGGGACACGGCACCAAGAGACCCAGTACTTC. Translation gives CASSIGTRHQETQYF.

The sample holds many counts of this clonotype. This chain's CDR3 is CASSAHYSTDTQYF. Here the CDR3 DNA reads TGTGCCAGCAGCGCCCATTACAGCACAGATACGCAGTATTTT. J is TRBJ2-3 and V is TRBV7-2; no reliable D call. V lost 5 bases and J lost 0, with 9 bases in between. Germline assignment: CDR1 SGHTA and CDR2 FQGNSA. This CDR3 is 14 amino acids long.

The chain links TRBV6-6 to TRBJ1-1; D not resolved. The V and J ends lost 7 bases and 3 bases respectively, with 12 bases between them. The CDR3 extends over 13 amino acids. Germline V CDR1 and CDR2: MNHNY, SVGAGI (reference sequence). CDR3 protein: CASTLDQDTEAFF. The CDR3 bases are TGTGCCAGCACGCTCGATCAGGACACTGAAGCTTTCTTT.

This clonotype was detected a few times. This chain connects TRBV19 to TRBJ1-2, with D unresolved. Germline V gives CDR1 LNHDA, CDR2 SQIVND (reference sequence). The CDR3 sequence is 16 residues long. V gave up 7 bases and J gave up 5 bases, with 23 bases separating them. The CDR3 loop is CASTTHAGSPIYGYTF. The CDR3 DNA sequence: TGTGCCAGTACTACCCATGCAGGCAGTCCCATATATGGCTACACCTTC.

The gene calls are TRBV2 and TRBJ2-1; possibly TRBD2 for D (5 bases). Trimming took off 7 bases at V and 4 bases at J, with 14 bases between the two ends. Germline V lookup: CDR1 SNHLY, CDR2 FYNNEI. The CDR3 spans 14 residues. Here the CDR3 reads CASTVEGMYNEQFF. The CDR3 DNA reads as TGTGCCAGCACGGTAGAGGGCATGTACAATGAGCAGTTCTTC.

This clonotype was seen more than once but under ten times. V and J are TRBV28 and TRBJ1-2; no definite D call. CDR1 is MDHEN and CDR2 is SYDVKM in the germline V gene. V gave up 4 bases and J gave up 4 bases, with 16 bases separating them. The length of the CDR3 is 15 residues. The CDR3: CASSSLTIPSYGYTF. The CDR3 bases are TGTGCCAGCAGTTCTTTAACTATACCCAGCTATGGCTACACCTTC.

The chain recombines TRBV5-1 with TRBJ2-4, with 14 bases fitting TRBD2. Germline assignment: CDR1 SGHRS and CDR2 YFSETQ. This CDR3 comprises 20 residues. Trimming at V came to 3 bases and at J to 0 bases, leaving 11 bases not matched to a gene. CDR3 coding DNA: TGCGCCAGCAGCTCCGGGACTAGCGGGAGTGAGATGGGAGCCAAAAACATTCAGTACTTC. Amino acid sequence: CASSSGTSGSEMGAKNIQYF.

Only a few counts were recorded for this clonotype. This chain connects TRBV12-5 to TRBJ1-4; D gene uncertain. Germline V lookup: CDR1 LGHNT, CDR2 FRNRAP. Trimming removed 10 bases at V and 7 bases at J, with 19 bases between. The CDR3 loop spans 14 amino acids. CDR3 residues: CATPPGEGREKLFF. CDR3 in DNA: TGTGCTACACCCCCGGGAGAAGGGCGTGAAAAACTGTTTTTT.

The chain carries TRBV6-2 or TRBV6-3 and TRBJ1-5; D gene unclear. CDR3 size: 13 residues. Germline-derived CDR1 and CDR2 are MNHEY and SVGEGT. V lost 7 bases to trimming and J lost 3 bases, with 10 bases between them. The CDR3 region is CASMPTNNQPQHF. CDR3 nucleotide sequence: TGTGCCAGCATGCCCACTAACAATCAGCCCCAGCATTTT.

The chain combines TRBV7-6 with TRBJ2-5; tentative D call: TRBD1 (6 bases). The CDR3 has 15 amino acids. Trimming removed 0 bases from V and 4 bases from J, with 12 bases in between. CDR1 is SGHVS and CDR2 is FNYEAQ in the germline V gene. In DNA form, the CDR3 reads TGTGCCAGCAGCTTAGCGCAGGGGCGCGGAGAGACCCAGTACTTC. It is translated as CASSLAQGRGETQYF. The full variable domain, its missing parts supplied by reference TRBV7-6 and TRBJ2-5, is GAGVSQSPRYKVTKRGQDVALRCDPISGHVSLYWYRQALGQGPEFLTYFNYEAQQDKSGLPNDRFSAERPEGSISTLTIQRTEQRDSAMYRCASSLAQGRGETQYFGPGTRLLVL.

The chain carries TRBV7-2 and TRBJ2-1, with 8 bases fitting TRBD1. The CDR3 consists of 15 residues. With 3 bases clipped from V and 6 bases from J, the junction kept 7 bases outside the gene matches. Germline V gene data show CDR1 as SGHTA and CDR2 as FQGNSA. CDR3 sequence (DNA): TGTGCCAGCAGCTTTACAGGGGGAAGGGTCAATGAGCAGTTCTTC. This encodes CASSFTGGRVNEQFF.

The gene calls are TRBV28 and TRBJ1-2; D possibly corresponds to TRBD1 (5 bases). There are 16 residues in the CDR3. V dropped 2 bases and J dropped 1 base, with 14 bases sitting between them. The germline V gene encodes CDR1 MDHEN and CDR2 SYDVKM. CDR3 sequence: CASSLPTRDFNYGYTF. The CDR3 DNA sequence: TGTGCCAGCAGTTTACCAACCAGGGACTTTAACTATGGCTACACCTTC.

V gene TRBV27 combines with J gene TRBJ2-1; D call uncertain. The V gene's germline CDR1 is MNHEY and CDR2 SMNVEV (reference sequence). The CDR3 sequence is 14 residues long. V shed 5 bases and J shed 9 bases, with 17 bases lying between them. This CDR3 reads CASSPDRTSREQFF. The CDR3 DNA is TGTGCCAGCAGTCCTGATAGGACCTCGCGTGAGCAGTTCTTC.

This clonotype was seen a few times. The J gene is TRBJ2-1, the V gene TRBV6-1, with 9 bases fitting TRBD2. Unmatched junction bases numbered 6, after V lost 4 bases and J lost 8 bases. The CDR3 has 14 amino acids. Germline values: CDR1 MNHNS, CDR2 SASEGT. The DNA for the CDR3 is TGTGCCAGCAGTGGGCTAGCGGGATCGGATGAGCAGTTCTTC. This encodes CASSGLAGSDEQFF.

This clonotype was counted a few times. This chain uses TRBV7-9 with TRBJ2-5; 12 bases map to TRBD1. There are 15 residues in the CDR3. J was trimmed by 5 bases and V by 4 bases; bases with no gene match: 5. In germline, CDR1 is SEHNR, CDR2 FQNEAQ (reference sequence). CDR3 region: CASSSRDRGLETQYF. DNA for the CDR3: TGTGCCAGCAGCTCCCGGGACAGGGGGCTCGAGACCCAGTACTTC.

This clonotype has at least ten counts. CDR3: CASSAAQGLWNEQYF. The CDR3 DNA sequence: TGTGCCAGCAGCGCCGCTCAGGGTCTGTGGAACGAGCAGTACTTC. The chain uses TRBV7-9 and TRBJ2-7; D may be TRBD1 (5 bases). The CDR3 totals 15 residues. The V and J ends lost 5 bases and 5 bases respectively, with 19 bases between them. From germline, CDR1 is SEHNR and CDR2 FQNEAQ (reference sequence).

The gene calls are TRBV20-1 and TRBJ2-3; TRBD1 is a possible D gene (6 bases). Per the germline V gene, CDR1 is DFQATT and CDR2 is SNEGSKA (reference sequence). CDR3 length: 17 amino acids. V gave up 0 bases and J gave up 0 bases, with 16 bases separating them. The CDR3 sequence: CSARDLAPGDSTDTQYF. Written as DNA, the CDR3 is TGCAGTGCTAGAGATCTCGCGCCAGGGGATAGCACAGATACGCAGTATTTT.

In its sample, this clonotype was seen a few times. This chain links TRBV12-3 or TRBV12-4 with TRBJ1-1; perhaps TRBD1 as D (5 bases). The CDR3 loop spans 15 amino acids. V was trimmed by 7 bases and J by 2 bases, leaving 17 bases between them. The CDR3 region is CASTPDAGSNTEAFF. Here the CDR3 DNA reads TGTGCCAGCACCCCGGATGCAGGGTCCAACACTGAAGCTTTCTTT.

This clonotype was counted a few times. The chain is built from TRBV27 and TRBJ2-3; a possible D gene is TRBD1 (5 bases). This CDR3 region has 14 residues. Germline CDR1 MNHEY, CDR2 SMNVEV (reference sequence). Trimming removed 5 bases at V and 1 base at J, with 10 bases between. The CDR3 DNA sequence: TGTGCCAGCAGTAGAGGCAGGGGCACAGATACGCAGTATTTT. It codes for CASSRGRGTDTQYF.

This clonotype showed up many times. This chain uses TRBV7-2 with TRBJ2-3, with 10 bases fitting TRBD1. Germline CDR1 reads SGHTA; CDR2 reads FQGNSA. After removal of 1 base from V and 6 bases from J, the junction contained 4 bases not matched to a gene. The CDR3 sequence is 15 residues long. The chain's CDR3 is CASSLGTGGMDTQYF. CDR3 sequence (DNA): TGTGCCAGCAGCTTAGGGACAGGGGGTATGGATACGCAGTATTTT.

The CDR3 DNA is TGCGCCAGCAGCCAAGATCTCGAGCCTAATTACAATGAGCAGTTCTTC. Its protein is CASSQDLEPNYNEQFF. The chain recombines TRBV4-1 with TRBJ2-1, with D unclear. Per the germline V gene, CDR1 is MGHRA and CDR2 is YSYEKL. Trimming removed 0 bases at V and 4 bases at J, with 13 bases between. The CDR3 is made up of 16 amino acids.

This sequence joins TRBV2 and TRBJ1-4; D gene ambiguous. This CDR3 region has 15 residues. CDR1 is SNHLY, CDR2 FYNNEI, per germline. Trimming shortened V by 7 bases and J by 0 bases, and 12 bases separated the two germline ends. DNA for the CDR3: TGTGCCAGCATCCCGAACCCGGCAACTAATGAAAAACTGTTTTTT. It yields the protein CASIPNPATNEKLFF.

This clonotype was detected ten times or more. The chain couples TRBV7-2 to TRBJ2-3; tentative D call: TRBD2 (5 bases). The CDR3 is 17 amino acids. Germline loops: CDR1 SGHTA, CDR2 FQGNSA. V dropped 5 bases and J dropped 0 bases, with 18 bases sitting between them. The CDR3 bases are TGTGCCAGCAGCGCTCTGGGAGCTCCCCCTAGCACAGATACGCAGTATTTT. It encodes CASSALGAPPSTDTQYF.

J is TRBJ2-3 and V is TRBV7-6; 11 nucleotides agree with TRBD2. Trimming took 1 base from V and 0 from J; bases not matched to a gene: 6. The CDR3 contains 18 residues. The germline V gene encodes CDR1 SGHVS and CDR2 FNYEAQ. The CDR3 DNA is TGTGCCAGCAGCTTAGGGACTAGCGGGCCTACTAGCACAGATACGCAGTATTTT. It encodes CASSLGTSGPTSTDTQYF.

The rearrangement links TRBV11-2 to TRBJ2-2; possible D gene TRBD1, 5 bases. The CDR3 is 16 amino acids. Germline V CDR1 and CDR2: SGHAT, FQNNGV. V gave up 0 bases and J gave up 5 bases, with 13 bases separating them. The CDR3 nucleotides read TGTGCCAGCAGCTTAGACCCAGGGATAGAAACCGGGGAGCTGTTTTTT. It yields the protein CASSLDPGIETGELFF.